This entry features one T cell receptor (beta chain) sequence. The data were taken from a study of blood T cell repertoires in COVID-19. Whole-study context: The origin of the acute and convalescent COVID-19 samples was the United States, Italy and Spain.

In the source study's methods: The authors estimated nucleated cell counts from reference gene primer amplification. Only in-frame clones appear in the TCRdb table, and some are missing; sequencing was by immunoSEQ multiplex PCR. From that table come the V and J calls and clone size; the DNA was used to work out D and trimming. The sample has tens of thousands of clones; nearly 90% are singletons. Per germline, CDR1 LNHDA and CDR2 SQIVND (reference sequence). The V gene lost 10 bases and the J gene lost 0 bases, with 15 bases spanning the gap. The CDR3 length is 15 residues. The receptor was derived from a woman aged 50 to 65 with active COVID-19. The V and J genes are TRBV19 and TRBJ2-2, with D tentatively TRBD2 (5 bases). Sequences were obtained from peripheral blood. The CDR3 DNA is TGTGCCACTTGGGCCGCCGGGACGAACACCGGGGAGCTGTTTTTT. Translation: CATWAAGTNTGELFF. The full variable domain, its missing parts supplied by reference TRBV19 and TRBJ2-2, is DGGITQSPKYLFRKEGQNVTLSCEQNLNHDAMYWYRQDPGQGLRLIYYSQIVNDFQKGDIAEGYSVSREKKESFPLTVTSAQKNPTAFYLCATWAAGTNTGELFFGEGSRLTVL.